The 9 T cell receptor beta chains in this list originate from one sample, sequenced in a study of blood T cell repertoires in COVID-19. TCRdb keeps only in-frame clones here, not all; method: immunoSEQ multiplex PCR. Of 350,000 or so clones listed, roughly 90% are singletons. Sequencing was done on a sample of peripheral blood. The receptors stem from a woman in her sixties or seventies with COVID-19, enrolled during active disease.

V usage is TRBV11-2 and J usage is TRBJ2-7; 10 nucleotides align to TRBD1. The ends lost 6 bases at V and 3 bases at J; junction bases unmatched: 8. The CDR3 runs 15 residues. CDR1 and CDR2 (germline): SGHAT, FQNNGV. The CDR3 DNA follows: TGTGCCAGCAGTCCGCTCCGGACAGGGGGCTACGAGCAGTACTTC. Translating gives CASSPLRTGGYEQYF.

This rearrangement joins TRBV6-6 to TRBJ2-3; the match to TRBD2 covers 11 bases. CDR1 is MNHNY and CDR2 is SVGAGI in the germline V gene (reference sequence). This CDR3 region has 16 residues. The ends lost 0 bases at V and 7 bases at J; junction bases unmatched: 6. Written as DNA, the CDR3 is TGTGCCAGCAGTTACTCCCTAGCGGGGGGCGGGTATACGCAGTATTTT. Its protein is CASSYSLAGGGYTQYF.

The rearrangement uses TRBV18 and TRBJ1-5, with D possibly TRBD1 on 5 matching bases. Deletions cut 3 bases from V and 6 bases from J, with 21 bases between. The germline V gene encodes CDR1 KGHSH and CDR2 LQKENI. The CDR3 is 17 residues long. The CDR3 loop is CASSPSPPGMGGQPQHF. CDR3 DNA sequence: TGTGCCAGCTCACCCTCACCCCCAGGGATGGGAGGTCAGCCCCAGCATTTT. Full variable domain (rest looked up from reference TRBV18 and TRBJ1-5): NAGVMQNPRHLVRRRGQEARLRCSPMKGHSHVYWYRQLPEEGLKFMVYLQKENIIDESGMPKERFSAEFPKEGPSILRIQQVVRGDSAAYFCASSPSPPGMGGQPQHFGDGTRLSIL.

This clone was counted once. V usage is TRBV13 and J usage is TRBJ1-4; D call uncertain. This CDR3 comprises 17 residues. Trimming cost V 4 bases and J 0 bases, with 15 bases left between them. The V gene's germline CDR1 is PRHDT and CDR2 FYEKMQ (reference sequence). CDR3 nucleotides: TGTGCCAGCAGCTCCCGGGTCCAACTTGCAACTAATGAAAAACTGTTTTTT. Amino acid sequence: CASSSRVQLATNEKLFF.

This chain links TRBV19 with TRBJ2-2; 13 bases match TRBD2. With V trimmed by 6 bases and J by 7 bases, 8 bases remained unmatched. Germline assignment: CDR1 LNHDA and CDR2 SQIVND (reference sequence). The CDR3 has 16 amino acids. CDR3 protein: CASRTRTSGGIGELFF. In nucleotides, the CDR3 is TGTGCCAGTAGGACCCGGACTAGCGGGGGAATCGGGGAGCTGTTTTTT.

The J gene is TRBJ1-3, the V gene TRBV5-1; D uncertain. CDR1 and CDR2 from the germline V gene are SGHRS and YFSETQ. Trimming pared 4 bases from V and 0 bases from J, leaving 14 bases between. The CDR3 covers 16 residues. CDR3 loop: CASSGQRQSSGNTIYF. CDR3 coding DNA: TGCGCCAGCAGCGGCCAGCGGCAGAGCTCTGGAAACACCATATATTTT. Together with reference TRBV5-1 and TRBJ1-3, the CDR3 gives the full variable domain: KAGVTQTPRYLIKTRGQQVTLSCSPISGHRSVSWYQQTPGQGLQFLFEYFSETQRNKGNFPGRFSGRQFSNSRSEMNVSTLELGDSALYLCASSGQRQSSGNTIYFGEGSWLTVV.

This rearrangement joins TRBV18 to TRBJ2-3; D ambiguous. The V end was cut by 0 bases, the J end by 0 bases, with 7 bases between. CDR1 and CDR2 from the germline V gene are KGHSH and LQKENI. The CDR3 spans 15 residues. DNA for the CDR3: TGTGCCAGCTCACCACCGAGCACTAGCACAGATACGCAGTATTTT. Translation gives CASSPPSTSTDTQYF.

The V gene is TRBV6-2 or TRBV6-3, the J gene TRBJ1-2; 8 bases align to TRBD1. Germline CDR1 is MNHEY and CDR2 is SVGEGT. The length of the CDR3 is 15 residues. V dropped 2 bases and J dropped 4; count of bases not matched to a gene: 6. CDR3 sequence (DNA): TGTGCCAGCAGTTACCACGACAGGGGAAGCTATGGCTACACCTTC. Its translation: CASSYHDRGSYGYTF.

This chain connects TRBV2 to TRBJ1-5; no firm D call. Germline lookup yields CDR1 SNHLY and CDR2 FYNNEI. The ends were cut back, 0 bases at V and 13 bases at J, with 13 bases in the middle. This CDR3 is 13 amino acids long. The CDR3 DNA reads TGTGCCAGCAGTGAAGCGCTTGGGCAGCGGCAGCATTTT. It encodes CASSEALGQRQHF.